The 15 T cell receptor beta chains reported below all come from one sample, sequenced in a study of blood T cell repertoires in COVID-19. The protocol was immunoSEQ multiplex PCR, while the TCRdb copy is restricted to in-frame clones and leaves out a portion. Of about 150,000 clones listed, roughly four fifths are singletons. What was sequenced was peripheral blood. The receptor set was obtained from a woman older than 75 with acute or convalescent COVID-19.

This sequence joins TRBV5-1 and TRBJ1-6, with D possibly being TRBD1 (5 bases). V shed 4 bases and J shed 3 bases, with 8 bases lying between them. CDR1 and CDR2 from the germline V gene are SGHRS and YFSETQ. The CDR3 covers 14 residues. CDR3 in amino acids: CASSPGGYNSPLHF. The CDR3 nucleotides read TGCGCCAGCAGCCCGGGGGGCTATAATTCACCCCTCCACTTT.

The CDR3, as DNA: TGCGCCAGCAGCCAAGGATCCGCGTTCTCTGGAAACACCATATATTTT. This sequence encodes CASSQGSAFSGNTIYF. The rearrangement uses TRBV4-1 and TRBJ1-3; D not resolved. Germline CDR1 is MGHRA and CDR2 is YSYEKL. The germline V and J ends were trimmed by 1 base and 0 bases, with 10 bases remaining between them. The CDR3 totals 16 residues.

This chain joins TRBV6-1 and TRBJ2-5; tentatively, D is TRBD2 (6 bases). The V end lost 2 bases, the J end lost 5 bases, and 12 bases lay between the germline ends. Germline CDR1 reads MNHNS; CDR2 reads SASEGT. CDR3 length equals 14 residues. CDR3 region: CASSESGPRETQYF. DNA of the CDR3: TGTGCCAGCAGTGAAAGCGGGCCAAGGGAGACCCAGTACTTC.

The chain carries TRBV5-4 and TRBJ2-7; 7 bases match TRBD1. There are 13 residues in the CDR3. The germline CDR1 and CDR2 sequences are SGHNT and YYREEE (reference sequence). Trimming removed 4 bases from V and 2 bases from J; junction bases left unmatched: 3. CDR3 nucleotides: TGTGCCAGCAGCCCGGGACAGACCTACGAGCAGTACTTC. Amino acids: CASSPGQTYEQYF.

In its sample, this clone was seen once. The chain carries TRBV6-5 and TRBJ1-1; 8 nucleotides agree with TRBD1. Per the germline V gene, CDR1 is MNHEY and CDR2 is SVGAGI. CDR3 size: 13 residues. With 6 bases clipped from V and 6 bases from J, the junction kept 6 bases outside the gene matches. CDR3 amino acids: CASRDNRGSEAFF. The CDR3 DNA reads as TGTGCCAGCAGGGACAACAGGGGGTCTGAAGCTTTCTTT.

The genes are TRBV27 and TRBJ2-2; 9 bases match TRBD1. From germline, CDR1 is MNHEY and CDR2 SMNVEV (reference sequence). The CDR3 consists of 16 residues. V shed 8 bases and J 3 bases; nucleotides not matched to a gene: 10. DNA for the CDR3: TGTGCCAGCGGTAAGGGACAGGGCTCCGACACCGGGGAGCTGTTTTTT. Translation: CASGKGQGSDTGELFF.

In its sample, this clone was seen a few times. CDR3 sequence (DNA): TGTGCCAGTAGCAGGGGGCCTAGGAACGACAATGAGCAGTTCTTC. It codes for CASSRGPRNDNEQFF. The chain is built from TRBV19 and TRBJ2-1; 8 bases match TRBD1. The CDR3 is 15 residues long. CDR1 is LNHDA, CDR2 SQIVND, per germline (reference sequence). The trim removed 6 bases at V and 5 bases at J, leaving 9 bases unmatched.

This chain joins TRBV5-4 and TRBJ2-3; TRBD1 aligns across 8 bases. The CDR3 totals 15 residues. The trim removed 0 bases at V and 1 base at J, leaving 1 base unmatched. Looked up from germline, CDR1 is SGHNT and CDR2 is YYREEE (reference sequence). The CDR3 sequence: CASSLAGQGTDTQYF. CDR3 coding DNA: TGTGCCAGCAGCTTGGCGGGACAGGGCACAGATACGCAGTATTTT. Drawing the rest from reference TRBV5-4 and TRBJ2-3, the complete variable domain is ETGVTQSPTHLIKTRGQQVTLRCSSQSGHNTVSWYQQALGQGPQFIFQYYREEENGRGNFPPRFSGLQFPNYSSELNVNALELDDSALYLCASSLAGQGTDTQYFGPGTRLTVL.

The chain is built from TRBV12-3 or TRBV12-4 and TRBJ1-2, with 11 bases identical to TRBD1. Trimming removed 6 bases from V and 7 bases from J; junction bases left unmatched: 4. There are 13 residues in the CDR3. The CDR3 sequence is CASSTGTGGGYTF. The DNA for the CDR3 is TGTGCCAGCAGCACCGGGACAGGGGGTGGCTACACCTTC.

The chain combines TRBV6-6 with TRBJ2-7; TRBD1 might be the D (6 bases). The V and J ends lost 5 bases and 1 base respectively, with 18 bases between them. This CDR3 spans 16 amino acids. Germline CDR1 is MNHNY and CDR2 is SVGAGI (reference sequence). Here the CDR3 reads CASSRTGQHASYEQYF. In DNA form, the CDR3 reads TGTGCCAGCAGTCGAACCGGACAGCACGCTTCCTACGAGCAGTACTTC.

The chain links TRBV5-8 to TRBJ1-5; the match to TRBD1 covers 9 bases. CDR3 size: 15 residues. V lost 1 base, J lost 6 bases, and 5 bases stayed unmatched. In germline, CDR1 is SGHTS, CDR2 YDEGEE. CDR3 coding DNA: TGTGCCAGCAGCTTGCGGGACAGGGCGGCTCAGCCCCAGCATTTT. It is translated as CASSLRDRAAQPQHF.

This clone was recorded once. The J gene is TRBJ2-1, the V gene TRBV7-3; D is perhaps TRBD2 (5 bases). The V gene lost 1 base and the J gene lost 6 bases, with 10 bases spanning the gap. Germline CDR1 reads SGHTA; CDR2 reads FQGTGA. CDR3 length: 14 residues. CDR3 sequence reads: CASSLSGSGNEQFF. In DNA form, the CDR3 reads TGTGCCAGCAGCTTAAGCGGCAGCGGCAATGAGCAGTTCTTC. Based on the CDR3 plus reference TRBV7-3 and TRBJ2-1, the full variable domain is GAGVSQTPSNKVTEKGKYVELRCDPISGHTALYWYRQSLGQGPEFLIYFQGTGAADDSGLPNDRFFAVRPEGSVSTLKIQRTERGDSAVYLCASSLSGSGNEQFFGPGTRLTVL.

This clone appeared once. DNA of the CDR3: TGTGCCAGCAGCACATTAAAGCGCGGCTACAATGAGCAGTTCTTC. Residues: CASSTLKRGYNEQFF. This chain uses TRBV13 with TRBJ2-1; D not resolved. In germline, CDR1 is PRHDT, CDR2 FYEKMQ (reference sequence). Trimming left V 5 bases short and J 3 bases short, with 14 bases between. The CDR3 is 15 residues long.

The chain joins TRBV3-1 (or the pseudogene TRBV3-2) to TRBJ2-7; TRBD1 matches at 7 bases. Germline loops: CDR1 LGHDT, CDR2 YNNKEL (reference sequence). Unmatched junction bases numbered 3, after V lost 4 bases and J lost 3 bases. The CDR3 has 13 amino acids. This CDR3 reads CASSPGQYYEQYF. Written as DNA, the CDR3 is TGTGCCAGCAGCCCGGGACAGTACTACGAGCAGTACTTC.

The V and J genes are TRBV5-1 and TRBJ2-3, with D maybe TRBD2 (5 bases). The germline V and J ends were trimmed by 3 bases and 1 base, with 12 bases remaining between them. Germline CDR1 reads SGHRS; CDR2 reads YFSETQ. This CDR3 is built from 15 residues. CDR3 DNA sequence: TGCGCCAGCAGCTCCCTACTAGGACGCACAGATACGCAGTATTTT. This sequence encodes CASSSLLGRTDTQYF.